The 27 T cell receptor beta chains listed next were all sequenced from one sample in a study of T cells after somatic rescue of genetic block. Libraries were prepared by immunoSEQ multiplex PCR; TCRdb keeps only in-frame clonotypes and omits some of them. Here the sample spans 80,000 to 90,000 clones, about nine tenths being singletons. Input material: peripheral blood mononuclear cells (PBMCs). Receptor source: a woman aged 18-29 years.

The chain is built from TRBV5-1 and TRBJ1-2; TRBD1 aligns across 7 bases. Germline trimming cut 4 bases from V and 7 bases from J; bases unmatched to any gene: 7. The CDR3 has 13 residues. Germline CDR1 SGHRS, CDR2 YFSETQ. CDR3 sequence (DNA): TGCGCCAGCAGCCTGACAGGGCCGGGTGGCTACACCTTC. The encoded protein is CASSLTGPGGYTF.

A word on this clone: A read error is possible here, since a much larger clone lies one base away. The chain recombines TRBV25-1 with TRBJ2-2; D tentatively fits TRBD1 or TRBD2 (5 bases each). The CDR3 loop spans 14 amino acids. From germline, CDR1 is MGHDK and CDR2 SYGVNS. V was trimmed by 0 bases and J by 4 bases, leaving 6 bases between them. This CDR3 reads CASSEYGGTGELFF. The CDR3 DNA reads TGTGCCAGCAGTGAATATGGGGGCACCGGGGAGCTGTTTTTT.

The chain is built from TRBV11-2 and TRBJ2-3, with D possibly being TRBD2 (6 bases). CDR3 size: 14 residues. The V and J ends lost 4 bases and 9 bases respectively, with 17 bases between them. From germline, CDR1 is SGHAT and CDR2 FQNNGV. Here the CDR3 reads CASSSGTPVPTQYF. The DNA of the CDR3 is TGTGCCAGCAGCTCCGGGACTCCGGTTCCCACGCAGTATTTT.

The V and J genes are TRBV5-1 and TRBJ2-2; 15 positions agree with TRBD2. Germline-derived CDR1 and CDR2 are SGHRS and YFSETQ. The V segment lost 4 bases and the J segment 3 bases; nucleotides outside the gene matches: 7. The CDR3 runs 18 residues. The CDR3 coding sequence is TGCGCCAGCAGCGGTGGACTAGCGGGAGGGACGTACACCGGGGAGCTGTTTTTT. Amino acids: CASSGGLAGGTYTGELFF. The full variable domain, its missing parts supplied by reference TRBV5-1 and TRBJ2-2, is KAGVTQTPRYLIKTRGQQVTLSCSPISGHRSVSWYQQTPGQGLQFLFEYFSETQRNKGNFPGRFSGRQFSNSRSEMNVSTLELGDSALYLCASSGGLAGGTYTGELFFGEGSRLTVL.

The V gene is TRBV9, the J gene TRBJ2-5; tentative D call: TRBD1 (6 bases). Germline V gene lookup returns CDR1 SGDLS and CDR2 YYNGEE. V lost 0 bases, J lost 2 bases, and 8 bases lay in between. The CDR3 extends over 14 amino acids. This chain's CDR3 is CASSVGRGQETQYF. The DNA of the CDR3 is TGTGCCAGCAGCGTAGGAAGGGGGCAAGAGACCCAGTACTTC.

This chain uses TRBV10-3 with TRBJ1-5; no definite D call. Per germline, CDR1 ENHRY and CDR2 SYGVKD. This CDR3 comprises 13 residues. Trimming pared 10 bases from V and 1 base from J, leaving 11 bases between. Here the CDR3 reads CATRGGSNQPQHF. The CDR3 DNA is TGTGCCACCCGTGGCGGGAGCAATCAGCCCCAGCATTTT.

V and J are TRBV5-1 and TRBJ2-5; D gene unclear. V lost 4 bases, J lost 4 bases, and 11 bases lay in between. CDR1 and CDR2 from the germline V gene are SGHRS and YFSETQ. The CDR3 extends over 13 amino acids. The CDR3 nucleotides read TGCGCCAGCAGCCCGGGTGTGGGAGAGACCCAGTACTTC. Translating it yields CASSPGVGETQYF.

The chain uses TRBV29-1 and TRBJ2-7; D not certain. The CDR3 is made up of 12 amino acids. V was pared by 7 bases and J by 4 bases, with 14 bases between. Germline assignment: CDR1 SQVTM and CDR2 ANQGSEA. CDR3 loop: CSAGPNRYEQYF. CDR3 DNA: TGCAGCGCCGGTCCCAACCGATACGAGCAGTACTTC.

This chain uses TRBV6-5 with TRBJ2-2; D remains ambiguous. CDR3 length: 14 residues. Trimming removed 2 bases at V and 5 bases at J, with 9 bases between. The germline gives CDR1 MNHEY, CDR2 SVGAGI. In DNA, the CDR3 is TGTGCCAGCAGTTACCCTGGCAGAACCGGGGAGCTGTTTTTT. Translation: CASSYPGRTGELFF.

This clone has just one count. CDR3 loop: CASSSLKVEQFF. CDR3 coding DNA: TGTGCCAGCAGTTCCCTGAAGGTAGAGCAGTTCTTC. This sequence joins TRBV28 and TRBJ2-1; D is undetermined. The germline V and J ends were trimmed by 4 bases and 10 bases, with 11 bases remaining between them. CDR1 is MDHEN and CDR2 is SYDVKM in the germline V gene. CDR3 size: 12 residues.

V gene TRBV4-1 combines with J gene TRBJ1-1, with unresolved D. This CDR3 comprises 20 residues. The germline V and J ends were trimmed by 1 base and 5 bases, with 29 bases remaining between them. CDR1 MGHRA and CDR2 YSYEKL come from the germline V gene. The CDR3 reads CASSQAPSGPYRAWGTEAFF. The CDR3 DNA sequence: TGCGCCAGCAGCCAAGCCCCCTCCGGACCTTATCGAGCGTGGGGTACTGAAGCTTTCTTT.

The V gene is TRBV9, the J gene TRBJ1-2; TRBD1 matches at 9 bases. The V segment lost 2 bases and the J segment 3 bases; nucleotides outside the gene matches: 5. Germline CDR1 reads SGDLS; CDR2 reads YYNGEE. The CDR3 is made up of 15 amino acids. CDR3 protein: CASSVTGGQDYGYTF. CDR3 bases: TGTGCCAGCAGCGTGACAGGGGGGCAAGACTATGGCTACACCTTC.

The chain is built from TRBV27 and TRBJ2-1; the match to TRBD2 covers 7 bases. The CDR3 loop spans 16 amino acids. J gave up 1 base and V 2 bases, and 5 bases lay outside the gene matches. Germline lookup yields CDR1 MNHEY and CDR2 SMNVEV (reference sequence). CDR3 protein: CASSLVGEGSYNEQFF. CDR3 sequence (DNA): TGTGCCAGCAGTTTAGTGGGGGAGGGTTCCTACAATGAGCAGTTCTTC.

DNA for the CDR3: TGCGCCAGCAGCTTGGAGGGCTTTAACTATGGCTACACCTTC. Its translation is CASSLEGFNYGYTF. The chain employs TRBV5-1 and TRBJ1-2; D call uncertain. The germline V and J ends were trimmed by 0 bases and 1 base, with 7 bases remaining between them. Germline V gene lookup returns CDR1 SGHRS and CDR2 YFSETQ. The CDR3 runs 14 residues. Full variable domain (rest looked up from reference TRBV5-1 and TRBJ1-2): KAGVTQTPRYLIKTRGQQVTLSCSPISGHRSVSWYQQTPGQGLQFLFEYFSETQRNKGNFPGRFSGRQFSNSRSEMNVSTLELGDSALYLCASSLEGFNYGYTFGSGTRLTVV.

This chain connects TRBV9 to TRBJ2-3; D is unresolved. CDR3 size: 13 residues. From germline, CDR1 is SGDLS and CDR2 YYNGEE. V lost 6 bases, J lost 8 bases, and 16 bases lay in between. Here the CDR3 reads CASTKGPAGTQYF. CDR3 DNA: TGTGCCAGCACCAAGGGCCCGGCAGGTACGCAGTATTTT.

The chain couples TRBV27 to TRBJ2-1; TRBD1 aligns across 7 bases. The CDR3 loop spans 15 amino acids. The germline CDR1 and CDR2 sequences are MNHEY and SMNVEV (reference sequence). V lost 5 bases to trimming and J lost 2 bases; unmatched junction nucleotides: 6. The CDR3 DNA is TGTGCCAGCAGTCCTGACAGGGACCCCTACAATGAGCAGTTCTTC. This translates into CASSPDRDPYNEQFF.

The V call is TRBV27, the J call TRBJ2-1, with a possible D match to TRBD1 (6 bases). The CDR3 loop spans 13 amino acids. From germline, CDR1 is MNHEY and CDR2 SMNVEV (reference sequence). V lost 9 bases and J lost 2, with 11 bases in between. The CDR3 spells CASGTRAYNEQFF. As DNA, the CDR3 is TGTGCCAGTGGGACAAGAGCCTACAATGAGCAGTTCTTC.

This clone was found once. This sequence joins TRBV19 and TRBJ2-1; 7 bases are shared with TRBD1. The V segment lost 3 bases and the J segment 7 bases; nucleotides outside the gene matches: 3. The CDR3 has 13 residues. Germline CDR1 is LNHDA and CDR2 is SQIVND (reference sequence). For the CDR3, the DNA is TGTGCCAGTAGTATCAGGGGGTGGAATGAGCAGTTCTTC. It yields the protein CASSIRGWNEQFF.

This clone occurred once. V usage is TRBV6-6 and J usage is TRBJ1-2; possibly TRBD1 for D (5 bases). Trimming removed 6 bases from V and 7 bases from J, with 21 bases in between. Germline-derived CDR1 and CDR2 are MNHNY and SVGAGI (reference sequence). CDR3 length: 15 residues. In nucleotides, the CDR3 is TGTGCCAGCAGAACCAATGAGGGGCTAATGGGTGGCTACACCTTC. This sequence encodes CASRTNEGLMGGYTF.

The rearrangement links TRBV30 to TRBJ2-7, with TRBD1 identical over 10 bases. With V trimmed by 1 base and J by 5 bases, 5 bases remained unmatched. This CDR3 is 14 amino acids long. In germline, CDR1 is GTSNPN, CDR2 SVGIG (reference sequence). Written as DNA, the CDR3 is TGTGCCTGGAGTGCTGGGACAGGGGACAACGAGCAGTACTTC. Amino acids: CAWSAGTGDNEQYF. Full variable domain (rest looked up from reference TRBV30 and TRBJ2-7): SQTIHQWPATLVQPVGSPLSLECTVEGTSNPNLYWYRQAAGRGLQLLFYSVGIGQISSEVPQNLSASRPQDRQFILSSKKLLLSDSGFYLCAWSAGTGDNEQYFGPGTRLTVT.

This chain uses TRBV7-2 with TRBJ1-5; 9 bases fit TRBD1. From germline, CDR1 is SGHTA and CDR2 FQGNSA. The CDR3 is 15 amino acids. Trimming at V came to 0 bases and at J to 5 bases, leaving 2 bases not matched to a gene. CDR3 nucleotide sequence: TGTGCCAGCAGCTTAGCCGGGACAGGGTATCAGCCCCAGCATTTT. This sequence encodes CASSLAGTGYQPQHF.

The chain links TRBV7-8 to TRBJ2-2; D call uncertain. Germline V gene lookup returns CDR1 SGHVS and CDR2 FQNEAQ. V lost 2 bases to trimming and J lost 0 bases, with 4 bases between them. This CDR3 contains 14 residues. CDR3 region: CASSLPANTGELFF. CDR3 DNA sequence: TGTGCCAGCAGCTTACCGGCGAACACCGGGGAGCTGTTTTTT.

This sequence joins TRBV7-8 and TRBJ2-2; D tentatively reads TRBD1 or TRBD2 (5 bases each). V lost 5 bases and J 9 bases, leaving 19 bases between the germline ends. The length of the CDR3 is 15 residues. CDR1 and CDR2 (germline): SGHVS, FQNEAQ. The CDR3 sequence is CASSRDQARVRELFF. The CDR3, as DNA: TGTGCCAGCAGCCGGGACCAGGCCCGGGTCAGGGAGCTGTTTTTT.

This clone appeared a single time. The CDR3 spells CASSIQGTGSNEQFF. CDR3 DNA sequence: TGTGCCAGCAGTATCCAAGGGACAGGGTCAAATGAGCAGTTCTTC. This sequence joins TRBV6-1 and TRBJ2-1; TRBD1 agrees at 9 bases. CDR3 size: 15 residues. Germline-derived CDR1 and CDR2 are MNHNS and SASEGT. With V trimmed by 5 bases and J by 7 bases, 9 bases remained unmatched.

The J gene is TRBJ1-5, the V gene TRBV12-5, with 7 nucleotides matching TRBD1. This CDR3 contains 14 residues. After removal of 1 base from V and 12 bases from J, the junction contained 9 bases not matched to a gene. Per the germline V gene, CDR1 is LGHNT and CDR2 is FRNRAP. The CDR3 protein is CASGLAVTGEGQHF. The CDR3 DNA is TGTGCTAGTGGTTTGGCTGTAACAGGGGAGGGCCAGCATTTT.

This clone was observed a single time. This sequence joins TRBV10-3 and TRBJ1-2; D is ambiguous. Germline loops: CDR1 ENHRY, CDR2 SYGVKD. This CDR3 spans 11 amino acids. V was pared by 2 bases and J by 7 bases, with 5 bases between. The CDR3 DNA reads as TGTGCCATCAGTGAGCTAGGTGGCTACACCTTC. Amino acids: CAISELGGYTF.

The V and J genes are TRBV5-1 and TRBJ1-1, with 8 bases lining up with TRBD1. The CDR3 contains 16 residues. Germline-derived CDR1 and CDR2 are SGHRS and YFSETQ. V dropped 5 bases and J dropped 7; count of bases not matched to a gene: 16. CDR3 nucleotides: TGCGCCAGCAGGCCCCCCGGACAGGGTGGTTCCAGTGAAGCTTTCTTT. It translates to CASRPPGQGGSSEAFF.